The rows below give T cell receptor beta chains drawn from one sample of a study of blood T cell repertoires in COVID-19. The data were produced by immunoSEQ multiplex PCR, yet TCRdb's version contains in-frame clones alone and is incomplete. The sample records 300,000 to 350,000 clones, roughly 86% being singletons. The sequencing sample was made of PBMCs or T cells enriched from blood (not recorded which). Every receptor here comes from a woman under 30 who had recovered from COVID-19. Each CDR3 is given with its conserved first and last residue. A D gene is named only where the DNA matches it firmly. Where a row states a size, it is once, few, many or the class of an expanded clone; other rows omit it.

CDR3: CASSQRAFEIGSPLHF; DNA: TGTGCCAGCAGCCAGCGGGCGTTCGAGATAGGGTCACCCCTCCACTTT; V: TRBV3-1/TRBV3-2; D: .; J: TRBJ1-6; size: .; length: 16
CDR3: CASRRRQGSVTEAFF; DNA: TGTGCCAGCAGACGAAGACAGGGCTCGGTCACTGAAGCTTTCTTT; V: TRBV7-9; D: TRBD1; J: TRBJ1-1; size: .; length: 15
CDR3: CASSPGSRGYGYTF; DNA: TGTGCCAGCAGCCCAGGCTCCAGGGGCTATGGCTACACCTTC; V: TRBV5-6; D: .; J: TRBJ1-2; size: .; length: 14
CDR3: CASSLVGDTQYF; DNA: TGTGCCAGCAGTTTAGTCGGGGATACGCAGTATTTT; V: TRBV28; D: .; J: TRBJ2-3; size: .; length: 12
CDR3: CASSLVLAGGGSYNEQFF; DNA: TGCGCCAGCAGCTTGGTTCTAGCGGGAGGGGGGTCCTACAATGAGCAGTTCTTC; V: TRBV5-1; D: TRBD2; J: TRBJ2-1; size: once; length: 18
CDR3: CSASRGGAFTGELFF; DNA: TGCAGTGCTAGTCGTGGGGGGGCCTTCACCGGGGAGCTGTTTTTT; V: TRBV20-1; D: .; J: TRBJ2-2; size: .; length: 15
CDR3: CASSPGQGSSGNTIYF; DNA: TGTGCCAGCAGCCCCGGACAGGGATCGTCTGGAAACACCATATATTTT; V: TRBV4-2; D: TRBD1; J: TRBJ1-3; size: .; length: 16
CDR3: CASASGQGREKLFF; DNA: TGTGCCAGCGCTTCTGGACAGGGTCGAGAAAAACTGTTTTTT; V: TRBV10-3; D: TRBD1; J: TRBJ1-4; size: .; length: 14
CDR3: CSASEQGAFGAFF; DNA: TGCAGTGCTAGTGAACAGGGGGCCTTTGGAGCTTTCTTT; V: TRBV20-1; D: TRBD1; J: TRBJ1-1; size: .; length: 13
CDR3: CASSVSPGHLSTYEQYF; DNA: TGTGCCAGCAGCGTTAGTCCGGGACATTTATCTACCTACGAGCAGTACTTC; V: TRBV7-2; D: .; J: TRBJ2-7; size: .; length: 17
CDR3: CASSGGATSYEQYF; DNA: TGTGCCAGCAGCGGGGGAGCGACCTCCTACGAGCAGTACTTC; V: TRBV9; D: .; J: TRBJ2-7; size: .; length: 14
CDR3: CAISSGTLYNSPLHF; DNA: TGTGCCATCAGTTCCGGGACACTTTATAATTCACCCCTCCACTTT; V: TRBV10-3; D: .; J: TRBJ1-6; size: .; length: 15
CDR3: CASSFQTGNTEAFF; DNA: TGTGCCAGCAGCTTCCAGACAGGGAACACTGAAGCTTTCTTT; V: TRBV7-8; D: .; J: TRBJ1-1; size: .; length: 14
CDR3: CASSLLGTGRSPLHF; DNA: TGTGCCAGCAGCTTACTTGGGACAGGGCGATCACCCCTCCACTTT; V: TRBV7-2; D: TRBD1; J: TRBJ1-6; size: .; length: 15
CDR3: CASSMPSGVTDTQYF; DNA: TGTGCCAGTAGTATGCCTAGCGGGGTCACAGATACGCAGTATTTT; V: TRBV19; D: TRBD2; J: TRBJ2-3; size: .; length: 15
CDR3: CAISDRQGFTEAFF; DNA: TGTGCCATCAGTGACCGACAGGGGTTTACTGAAGCTTTCTTT; V: TRBV10-3; D: TRBD1; J: TRBJ1-1; size: .; length: 14
CDR3: CASSQGFSGRQGREKLFF; DNA: TGTGCCAGCAGCCAGGGATTTTCTGGACGACAGGGGCGTGAAAAACTGTTTTTT; V: TRBV3-1/TRBV3-2; D: TRBD1; J: TRBJ1-4; size: .; length: 18
CDR3: CASSTQWTGGDSPLHF; DNA: TGTGCCAGCAGTACCCAATGGACAGGAGGGGATTCACCCCTCCACTTT; V: TRBV27; D: TRBD1; J: TRBJ1-6; size: .; length: 16
CDR3: CASSSQMGGRGSLNTEAFF; DNA: TGCGCCAGCAGCTCTCAAATGGGGGGGCGCGGTTCGTTGAACACTGAAGCTTTCTTT; V: TRBV5-1; D: .; J: TRBJ1-1; size: .; length: 19
CDR3: CASSQEEGAGSNQPQHF; DNA: TGTGCCAGCAGCCAAGAGGAAGGGGCCGGGAGCAATCAGCCCCAGCATTTT; V: TRBV4-2; D: .; J: TRBJ1-5; size: .; length: 17
CDR3: CASSLVNVPTYEQYF; DNA: TGTGCCAGCAGTTTAGTTAACGTACCTACCTACGAGCAGTACTTC; V: TRBV28; D: .; J: TRBJ2-7; size: .; length: 15
CDR3: CASSLRTDFSNTGELFF; DNA: TGTGCCAGCAGCTTACGGACAGACTTTTCGAACACCGGGGAGCTGTTTTTT; V: TRBV7-3; D: .; J: TRBJ2-2; size: .; length: 17
CDR3: CATSSDFVSPGTSGGYTDTQYF; DNA: TGTGCCACCAGCAGTGACTTCGTGTCTCCCGGGACTAGCGGGGGATACACAGATACGCAGTATTTT; V: TRBV15; D: TRBD2; J: TRBJ2-3; size: .; length: 22
CDR3: CASSLAPVGTGGESGELFF; DNA: TGTGCCAGCAGCTTAGCGCCAGTGGGAACAGGGGGCGAATCCGGGGAGCTGTTTTTT; V: TRBV7-6; D: TRBD1; J: TRBJ2-2; size: .; length: 19
CDR3: CAWNARREETQYF; DNA: TGTGCCTGGAACGCGCGGAGGGAAGAGACCCAGTACTTC; V: TRBV30; D: .; J: TRBJ2-5; size: .; length: 13
CDR3: CASSRQRGSYEQYF; DNA: TGTGCCAGCAGCCGCCAGCGGGGAAGCTACGAGCAGTACTTC; V: TRBV7-8; D: TRBD2; J: TRBJ2-7; size: .; length: 14
CDR3: CASRAEVNTEAFF; DNA: TGTGCCAGCAGGGCTGAGGTTAACACTGAAGCTTTCTTT; V: TRBV28; D: .; J: TRBJ1-1; size: .; length: 13
CDR3: CASSATGGGNTEAFF; DNA: TGTGCCAGCAGCGCTACAGGGGGCGGGAACACTGAAGCTTTCTTT; V: TRBV7-9; D: TRBD1; J: TRBJ1-1; size: .; length: 15
CDR3: CASSSQGTGIMNTEAFF; DNA: TGTGCCAGCTCGTCGCAAGGGACAGGGATAATGAACACTGAAGCTTTCTTT; V: TRBV18; D: TRBD1; J: TRBJ1-1; size: .; length: 17
CDR3: CASTPQGATEAFF; DNA: TGTGCCAGCACCCCACAGGGGGCCACTGAAGCTTTCTTT; V: TRBV7-2; D: TRBD1; J: TRBJ1-1; size: .; length: 13
CDR3: CASSDSGQGSDTQYF; DNA: TGTGCCAGCAGTGACTCCGGACAGGGGTCAGATACGCAGTATTTT; V: TRBV6-4; D: TRBD1; J: TRBJ2-3; size: .; length: 15
CDR3: CASSGLTGINEKLFF; DNA: TGTGCCAGCAGTGGACTGACAGGGATTAATGAAAAACTGTTTTTT; V: TRBV2; D: TRBD1; J: TRBJ1-4; size: .; length: 15
CDR3: CASSLGGGSYEQFF; DNA: TGTGCCAGCAGCTTAGGGGGCGGGAGCTATGAGCAGTTCTTC; V: TRBV7-2; D: TRBD2; J: TRBJ2-1; size: .; length: 14
CDR3: CASSLEPGQGPYEQYF; DNA: TGTGCCAGCAGCTTGGAACCGGGACAGGGTCCCTACGAGCAGTACTTC; V: TRBV5-6; D: TRBD1; J: TRBJ2-7; size: .; length: 16
CDR3: CASSLQGSSYNSPLHF; DNA: TGTGCCAGCAGTTTGCAGGGAAGCTCCTATAATTCACCCCTCCACTTT; V: TRBV28; D: .; J: TRBJ1-6; size: .; length: 16
CDR3: CASSLNARAGVGQYF; DNA: TGTGCCAGCAGCTTAAACGCGAGAGCGGGAGTCGGGCAGTACTTC; V: TRBV7-9; D: TRBD2; J: TRBJ2-7; size: .; length: 15
CDR3: CASSMDRGADTQYF; DNA: TGTGCCAGCAGTATGGACAGGGGGGCAGATACGCAGTATTTT; V: TRBV2; D: TRBD1; J: TRBJ2-3; size: .; length: 14
CDR3: CASSLSGDYGYTF; DNA: TGTGCCAGCAGTTTAAGCGGGGACTATGGCTACACCTTC; V: TRBV6-2/TRBV6-3; D: .; J: TRBJ1-2; size: .; length: 13
CDR3: CASMAGGRITGELFF; DNA: TGTGCCAGCATGGCAGGGGGTCGGATCACCGGGGAGCTGTTTTTT; V: TRBV6-5; D: TRBD1; J: TRBJ2-2; size: .; length: 15
CDR3: CASSTQGKETQYF; DNA: TGTGCCAGCAGCACACAGGGGAAGGAGACCCAGTACTTC; V: TRBV7-9; D: TRBD1; J: TRBJ2-5; size: .; length: 13
CDR3: CASSLRDRAYEQYF; DNA: TGTGCCAGCAGCCTCCGGGACAGGGCTTACGAGCAGTACTTC; V: TRBV5-5; D: TRBD1; J: TRBJ2-7; size: .; length: 14
CDR3: CASSDRVYTNEKLFF; DNA: TGTGCCAGCAGTGACAGGGTGTATACTAATGAAAAACTGTTTTTT; V: TRBV6-1; D: .; J: TRBJ1-4; size: .; length: 15
CDR3: CASSPGQGRPVHF; DNA: TGTGCCAGCAGTCCGGGACAGGGCCGCCCAGTCCACTTT; V: TRBV25-1; D: TRBD1; J: TRBJ1-6; size: .; length: 13
CDR3: CASSLGGLAGGSSTDTQYF; DNA: TGTGCCAGCAGCTTAGGAGGACTAGCGGGGGGGTCTAGCACAGATACGCAGTATTTT; V: TRBV7-2; D: TRBD2; J: TRBJ2-3; size: .; length: 19
CDR3: CASSPHGSGANVLTF; DNA: TGTGCCAGCAGCCCCCACGGGTCTGGGGCCAACGTCCTGACTTTC; V: TRBV7-9; D: .; J: TRBJ2-6; size: few; length: 15
CDR3: CASSLVGHWIYGYTF; DNA: TGTGCCAGCAGCTTAGTGGGACACTGGATCTATGGCTACACCTTC; V: TRBV6-2/TRBV6-3; D: .; J: TRBJ1-2; size: .; length: 15
CDR3: CASSLDIAGGTQITDTQYF; DNA: TGTGCCAGCAGCTTAGATATAGCGGGGGGGACACAGATCACAGATACGCAGTATTTT; V: TRBV11-2; D: TRBD2; J: TRBJ2-3; size: .; length: 19
CDR3: CASSPDRGLAGELFF; DNA: TGTGCCAGCTCACCGGACAGGGGGCTCGCCGGGGAGCTGTTTTTT; V: TRBV18; D: TRBD1; J: TRBJ2-2; size: .; length: 15
CDR3: CASSPTGGANYGYTF; DNA: TGTGCCAGCTCACCTACAGGGGGAGCTAACTATGGCTACACCTTC; V: TRBV18; D: TRBD1; J: TRBJ1-2; size: .; length: 15
CDR3: CASSYDIGLGPQHF; DNA: TGTGCCAGCAGCTATGACATCGGCTTAGGGCCCCAGCATTTT; V: TRBV5-5; D: .; J: TRBJ1-5; size: .; length: 14
CDR3: CASSSGTRVTGEQYF; DNA: TGTGCCAGCAGTTCCGGGACTAGGGTCACGGGCGAGCAGTACTTC; V: TRBV6-5; D: TRBD2; J: TRBJ2-7; size: .; length: 15
CDR3: CATFNPLGQALYSNQPQHF; DNA: TGTGCCACCTTCAACCCCCTCGGACAGGCCCTGTATAGCAATCAGCCCCAGCATTTT; V: TRBV28; D: TRBD1; J: TRBJ1-5; size: once; length: 19
CDR3: CSASTPRNEQYF; DNA: TGCAGTGCTAGTACGCCGAGGAACGAGCAGTACTTC; V: TRBV20-1; D: .; J: TRBJ2-7; size: .; length: 12
CDR3: CASSLLAAANEKLFF; DNA: TGTGCCAGCAGTTTATTAGCAGCTGCTAATGAAAAACTGTTTTTT; V: TRBV28; D: .; J: TRBJ1-4; size: .; length: 15
CDR3: CAWRGAITDTQYF; DNA: TGTGCCTGGCGGGGGGCGATCACAGATACGCAGTATTTT; V: TRBV30; D: .; J: TRBJ2-3; size: .; length: 13
CDR3: CASKGRVSTDTQYF; DNA: TGTGCCAGCAAGGGGAGGGTTTCCACAGATACGCAGTATTTT; V: TRBV7-2; D: TRBD2; J: TRBJ2-3; size: .; length: 14
CDR3: CATSKERQGAGTEAFF; DNA: TGTGCCACCAGCAAAGAGAGACAGGGGGCAGGTACTGAAGCTTTCTTT; V: TRBV15; D: TRBD1; J: TRBJ1-1; size: .; length: 16